This is a list of T cell receptor beta chains from one sample in a study of beta chain features in type 1 diabetes. Sequencing used immunoSEQ multiplex PCR; TCRdb keeps in-frame clones, though not all of them. The sample has 450,000 or so clones, roughly an eighth seen once. Sequencing was done on a sample of naive CD4+ T cells from blood. Receptors originate from a woman between 18 and 29 years old in good health. CDR3s include the opening cysteine and the closing phenylalanine or tryptophan. The D gene is left open where the match is weak. Clone size is not always given. Where it is, it says once, few, many or a class for expanded clones.

>TRBJ1-6|16|-|few|TRBV7-2
CASSLSGRQVNSPLHF
TGTGCCAGCAGCTTAAGTGGGAGACAGGTCAATTCACCCCTCCACTTT
>TRBJ2-5|13|-|-|TRBV2
CASSYTGQETQYF
TGTGCCAGCAGCTATACAGGGCAAGAGACCCAGTACTTC
>TRBJ2-2|17|TRBD1|few|TRBV9
CASSEPGQGVHTGELFF
TGTGCCAGCAGCGAGCCGGGACAGGGGGTACACACCGGGGAGCTGTTTTTT
>TRBJ2-3|15|TRBD2|-|TRBV10-3
CAISVSGRAGDTQYF
TGTGCCATCAGTGTTAGCGGGAGGGCGGGAGATACGCAGTATTTT
>TRBJ2-3|15|TRBD1|few|TRBV5-1
CASSSDRVSTDTQYF
TGCGCCAGCAGCTCCGACAGGGTGAGCACAGATACGCAGTATTTT
>TRBJ2-3|14|-|few|TRBV29-1
CSVEGRQALDTQYF
TGCAGCGTTGAAGGGAGACAGGCCCTCGATACGCAGTATTTT
>TRBJ1-1|13|-|-|TRBV2
CASSERGNTEAFF
TGTGCCAGCAGTGAACGCGGCAACACTGAAGCTTTCTTT
>TRBJ2-3|17|TRBD2|few|TRBV7-2
CASSQARTSGALGTQYF
TGTGCCAGCAGCCAAGCCCGTACTAGCGGGGCTCTGGGTACGCAGTATTTT
>TRBJ2-3|14|TRBD2|-|TRBV19
CASRLAGGTDTQYF
TGTGCCAGTAGGCTAGCGGGGGGCACAGATACGCAGTATTTT
>TRBJ2-5|17|TRBD2|few|TRBV4-1
CASSHKGEGARQETQYF
TGCGCCAGCAGCCACAAAGGGGAGGGAGCGAGACAAGAGACCCAGTACTTC
>TRBJ1-1|16|-|-|TRBV4-1
CASSLNHRQKNTEAFF
TGCGCCAGCAGCCTAAACCACCGACAGAAGAACACTGAAGCTTTCTTT
>TRBJ2-2|14|-|few|TRBV9
CASSVSPNTGELFF
TGTGCCAGCAGCGTCTCGCCGAACACCGGGGAGCTGTTTTTT
>TRBJ2-5|15|-|-|TRBV15
CATTKSLTVQETQYF
TGTGCCACCACCAAGTCGTTGACAGTGCAAGAGACCCAGTACTTC
>TRBJ2-1|17|-|few|TRBV7-6
CASSKTRDLRGFNEQFF
TGTGCCAGCAGCAAAACCAGGGACCTGCGGGGTTTCAATGAGCAGTTCTTC
>TRBJ1-1|13|-|few|TRBV6-6
CAAARIGTTEAFF
TGTGCAGCAGCAAGGATTGGGACTACTGAAGCTTTCTTT
>TRBJ2-3|14|-|few|TRBV5-1
CASSLAQGTDTQYF
TGCGCCAGCAGCTTGGCCCAAGGCACAGATACGCAGTATTTT
>TRBJ2-1|15|-|-|TRBV30
CAWSVDGLSYNEQFF
TGTGCCTGGAGTGTAGACGGGCTATCCTACAATGAGCAGTTCTTC
>TRBJ1-5|14|-|-|TRBV15
CATSRGPINQPQHF
TGTGCCACCAGCAGAGGGCCGATCAATCAGCCCCAGCATTTT
>TRBJ2-1|15|TRBD2|once|TRBV7-3
CASSLRLAGYNEQFF
TGTGCCAGCAGCTTAAGACTAGCGGGCTACAATGAGCAGTTCTTC
>TRBJ1-2|17|-|-|TRBV27
CASSSYLKGTTAGGYTF
TGTGCCAGCAGTTCCTACCTTAAGGGAACAACGGCTGGGGGCTACACCTTC
>TRBJ2-5|17|TRBD2|-|TRBV15
CATLDFSGRALEETQYF
TGTGCCACACTAGACTTTAGCGGGAGGGCCTTGGAAGAGACCCAGTACTTC
>TRBJ2-1|12|-|few|TRBV28
CASSFYGNEQFF
TGTGCCAGCAGTTTTTACGGCAATGAGCAGTTCTTC
>TRBJ2-1|14|-|-|TRBV2
CASGEYSSYNEQFF
TGTGCCAGCGGGGAATATAGTTCCTACAATGAGCAGTTCTTC
>TRBJ2-1|17|TRBD1|-|TRBV9
CASSVVGRTGLGDEQFF
TGTGCCAGCAGCGTAGTCGGTCGGACAGGGCTAGGGGATGAGCAGTTCTTC
>TRBJ2-1|23|-|-|TRBV1
CTSSQVPLTSGRAYRISYNEQFF
TGCACCAGCAGCCAAGTCCCTCTAACTAGCGGGAGGGCCTACCGAATCTCCTACAATGAGCAGTTCTTC
>TRBJ1-5|15|-|-|TRBV14
CASSQGGGRNQPQHF
TGTGCCAGCAGCCAAGGTGGGGGCCGGAATCAGCCCCAGCATTTT
>TRBJ2-7|13|TRBD2|-|TRBV19
CASRRVAGDEQYF
TGTGCCAGTAGGAGGGTAGCGGGAGACGAGCAGTACTTC
>TRBJ2-3|15|-|-|TRBV7-2
CASSLGSGVGDTQYF
TGTGCCAGCAGCCTAGGGTCGGGAGTTGGAGATACGCAGTATTTT
>TRBJ1-3|16|TRBD1|few|TRBV4-3
CASSQRDRVSGNTIYF
TGCGCCAGCAGCCAGAGAGACAGGGTCTCTGGAAACACCATATATTTT
>TRBJ2-3|15|TRBD2|-|TRBV28
CASSFAGGAPDTQYF
TGTGCCAGCAGTTTTGCCGGGGGGGCCCCAGATACGCAGTATTTT
>TRBJ2-2|17|-|few|TRBV7-9
CASSGVRKQENTGELFF
TGTGCCAGCAGCGGAGTTAGAAAACAGGAGAACACCGGGGAGCTGTTTTTT
>TRBJ2-1|16|-|few|TRBV4-2
CASSQTGSAPRDEQFF
TGTGCCAGCAGCCAAACCGGGAGCGCCCCTCGCGATGAGCAGTTCTTC
>TRBJ2-3|17|TRBD2|-|TRBV4-2
CASSQTGTSGSTDTQYF
TGTGCCAGCAGCCAAACAGGGACTAGCGGTAGCACAGATACGCAGTATTTT
>TRBJ2-1|13|-|few|TRBV11-1
CASSSPWGNEQFF
TGTGCCAGCAGCTCCCCTTGGGGCAATGAGCAGTTCTTC
>TRBJ2-2|13|-|-|TRBV5-1
CASRDGNTGELFF
TGCGCCAGCAGGGATGGCAACACCGGGGAGCTGTTTTTT
>TRBJ2-1|13|TRBD1|-|TRBV29-1
CSVYRGRGNEQFF
TGCAGCGTTTACAGGGGGCGCGGGAATGAGCAGTTCTTC
>TRBJ2-7|15|-|-|TRBV25-1
CASSDPGNSAYEQYF
TGTGCCAGCAGTGACCCCGGGAACTCCGCCTACGAGCAGTACTTC
>TRBJ2-2|13|-|-|TRBV27
CASSLLVIGELFF
TGTGCCAGCAGTCTACTAGTTATCGGGGAGCTGTTTTTT
>TRBJ1-1|14|-|-|TRBV9
CASSARDRNTEAFF
TGTGCCAGCAGCGCACGAGACAGGAACACTGAAGCTTTCTTT
>TRBJ2-5|14|-|-|TRBV5-8
CASSSRTGKETQYF
TGTGCCAGCAGCTCAAGAACAGGAAAAGAAACCCAGTACTTC
>TRBJ2-1|14|-|few|TRBV15
CATSRVARVNEQFF
TGTGCCACCAGCAGAGTCGCCAGAGTCAATGAGCAGTTCTTC
>TRBJ2-5|13|-|few|TRBV19
CASSLVLQETQYF
TGTGCCAGTAGTCTAGTTTTACAAGAGACCCAGTACTTC
>TRBJ2-3|17|TRBD1|few|TRBV16
CASSQSSWDRDGDTQYF
TGTGCCAGCAGCCAAAGCTCCTGGGACAGGGATGGGGATACGCAGTATTTT
>TRBJ2-7|14|-|few|TRBV18
CASSPQPGLGEQYF
TGTGCCAGCTCACCACAGCCCGGTCTTGGAGAGCAGTACTTC
>TRBJ2-3|15|-|-|TRBV18
CASSRGTASTDTQYF
TGTGCCAGCTCACGGGGGACTGCTAGCACAGATACGCAGTATTTT
>TRBJ2-5|14|-|-|TRBV6-5
CASSYYGDEETQYF
TGTGCCAGCAGTTACTACGGAGACGAAGAGACCCAGTACTTC
>TRBJ1-4|14|-|few|TRBV9
CASSATVYGEKLFF
TGTGCCAGCAGCGCTACAGTCTATGGTGAAAAACTGTTTTTT
>TRBJ2-3|17|-|few|TRBV7-9
CASIPGTWTASTDTQYF
TGTGCCAGCATCCCTGGTACATGGACAGCTAGCACAGATACGCAGTATTTT
>TRBJ2-6|16|-|many|TRBV5-6
CASSFRLGTGANVLTF
TGTGCCAGCAGCTTCCGATTGGGCACTGGGGCCAACGTCCTGACTTTC
>TRBJ2-1|13|-|many|TRBV14
CASGSPPVDEQFF
TGTGCCAGCGGGTCACCGCCGGTGGATGAGCAGTTCTTC
>TRBJ2-4|16|-|-|TRBV19
CASSIRLTLAKNIQYF
TGTGCCAGTAGTATACGGCTAACCCTAGCCAAAAACATTCAGTACTTC
>TRBJ1-2|13|TRBD1|few|TRBV4-2
CASSRGGTRGYTF
TGTGCCAGCAGCCGAGGGGGCACGCGCGGCTACACCTTC
>TRBJ1-5|15|TRBD1|-|TRBV9
CASSEGQAFNQPQHF
TGTGCCAGCAGCGAGGGACAGGCCTTCAATCAGCCCCAGCATTTT
>TRBJ2-4|12|TRBD1|-|TRBV14
CASSAQGALQYF
TGTGCCAGCAGTGCGCAGGGGGCTTTGCAGTACTTC
>TRBJ2-3|12|-|-|TRBV30
CAWVRGTDTQYF
TGTGCCTGGGTCAGAGGCACAGATACGCAGTATTTT
>TRBJ2-5|13|TRBD2|-|TRBV6-5
CASGLAGGKTQYF
TGTGCCAGCGGACTAGCGGGAGGGAAGACCCAGTACTTC
>TRBJ2-5|12|-|-|TRBV6-5
CASSYSLGAQYF
TGTGCCAGCAGTTACTCCCTTGGGGCCCAGTACTTC
>TRBJ2-5|16|-|few|TRBV7-2
CASSLDPGRARETQYF
TGTGCCAGCAGCTTAGACCCCGGCAGGGCGAGGGAGACCCAGTACTTC
>TRBJ1-1|15|-|few|TRBV2
CASSERRVYGTEAFF
TGTGCCAGCAGTGAACGAAGGGTCTATGGAACTGAAGCTTTCTTT